Listed here are 4 T cell receptor beta chains from one sample, sequenced in a study of cytotoxic CD8 clonotypes in ibrutinib-treated CLL. Here immunoSEQ multiplex PCR was the method, and the copy in TCRdb shows in-frame clones only, minus some. This sample has around 27,000 clones, with around 69% found just once. The sequences come from PBMCs, collected at disease progression, from a patient treated with ibrutinib. These receptors all stem from a human donor with chronic lymphocytic leukemia.

This clone occurred a few times. The V call is TRBV19, the J call TRBJ1-2; 7 bases fit TRBD1. This CDR3 comprises 14 residues. Germline trimming cut 4 bases from V and 5 bases from J; bases unmatched to any gene: 7. Germline loops: CDR1 LNHDA, CDR2 SQIVND (reference sequence). The CDR3: CASSTDRPGYGYTF. CDR3 DNA sequence: TGTGCCAGTAGTACGGACAGGCCCGGGTATGGCTACACCTTC.

CDR3 nucleotide sequence: TGTGCCAGCAGCGTTACTGGACAGAACACTGAAGCTTTCTTT. It yields the protein CASSVTGQNTEAFF. V gene TRBV9 combines with J gene TRBJ1-1; weak D call: TRBD1 (5 bases). Trimming pared 2 bases from V and 1 base from J, leaving 9 bases between. The germline gives CDR1 SGDLS, CDR2 YYNGEE. CDR3 length: 14 residues.

The chain carries TRBV30 and TRBJ1-3; no definite D call. The germline V gene encodes CDR1 GTSNPN and CDR2 SVGIG (reference sequence). V was clipped by 3 bases and J by 0 bases, with 18 bases between them. The CDR3 extends over 17 amino acids. The CDR3 here is CAWSHPGFFSSGNTIYF. The CDR3 nucleotides read TGTGCCTGGAGCCACCCTGGATTCTTCAGCTCTGGAAACACCATATATTTT.

The J gene is TRBJ1-2, the V gene TRBV20-1, with D possibly matching TRBD1 (5 bases). The germline V gene has CDR1 DFQATT and CDR2 SNEGSKA (reference sequence). CDR3 length: 11 residues. V was clipped by 2 bases and J by 10 bases, with 11 bases between them. CDR3: CSARMGRAYTF. CDR3 nucleotide sequence: TGCAGTGCTAGAATGGGCAGGGCCTACACCTTC.